These 26 T cell receptor beta chains originate from one sample sequenced in a study of T cell responses to AZD1222 COVID-19 vaccine (dated by TCRdb to 2020 to 2023). The time point label, read with the paper, signifies: about 28 days (+/-7) after the second vaccine dose. The library was made by the immunoSEQ multiplex PCR assay. In TCRdb, the immuneACCESS table is reduced to in-frame sequences with V and J assigned. These tables do not hold every clone; where another copy was compared, an unresolved V gene accounts for under half, and the others remain unexplained. The sample table shows some 150,000 clones, and 90% are seen once. The ten largest make up approximately 3% of the sample. The material was peripheral blood, obtained 28 days after the second AZD1222 dose. Receptor source: an adult who received the AZD1222 COVID-19 vaccine.

The chain links TRBV15 to TRBJ1-1; 7 positions agree with TRBD1. The V segment lost 5 bases and the J segment 0 bases; nucleotides outside the gene matches: 9. Per the germline V gene, CDR1 is LNHNV and CDR2 is YYDKDF (reference sequence). CDR3 length equals 16 residues. CDR3 sequence (DNA): TGTGCCACCAGCCCTCCGTCCGGGACAGTGAACACTGAAGCTTTCTTT. Translating gives CATSPPSGTVNTEAFF. The entire variable domain, with the rest obtained from reference TRBV15 and TRBJ1-1, is as follows: DAMVIQNPRYQVTQFGKPVTLSCSQTLNHNVMYWYQQKSSQAPKLLFHYYDKDFNNEADTPDNFQSRRPNTSFCFLDIRSPGLGDTAMYLCATSPPSGTVNTEAFFGQGTRLTVV.

The CDR3 sequence: CASSQVGQGYGYTF. The CDR3 DNA reads TGTGCCAGCAGCCAAGTAGGACAGGGATATGGCTACACCTTC. The V gene is TRBV14, the J gene TRBJ1-2; 8 positions match TRBD1. CDR1 and CDR2 (germline): SGHDN, FVKESK. V shed 1 base, J shed 5 bases, and the junction held 3 bases outside the gene matches. This CDR3 has 14 amino acids.

The V call is TRBV5-4, the J call TRBJ2-4; D is uncertain. Between the trimmed V and J ends, which lost 5 bases and 4 bases, there was a span of 7 bases. This CDR3 is built from 12 residues. CDR1 is SGHNT and CDR2 is YYREEE in the germline V gene (reference sequence). This CDR3 is CASSSAKNIQYF. CDR3 coding DNA: TGTGCCAGCAGTTCAGCGAAAAACATTCAGTACTTC. Combining the CDR3 with reference TRBV5-4 and TRBJ2-4 gives the whole variable domain ETGVTQSPTHLIKTRGQQVTLRCSSQSGHNTVSWYQQALGQGPQFIFQYYREEENGRGNFPPRFSGLQFPNYSSELNVNALELDDSALYLCASSSAKNIQYFGAGTRLSVL.

This clone was picked up many times. The chain recombines TRBV27 with TRBJ2-2; 8 nucleotides agree with TRBD1. V lost 3 bases to trimming and J lost 5 bases; unmatched junction nucleotides: 11. CDR1 and CDR2 from the germline V gene are MNHEY and SMNVEV (reference sequence). The length of the CDR3 is 17 residues. The CDR3 is CASSFHMQGARTGELFF. For the CDR3, the DNA is TGTGCCAGCAGTTTTCATATGCAGGGGGCGAGAACCGGGGAGCTGTTTTTT.

J is TRBJ1-4 and V is TRBV19; D is undetermined. The CDR3 runs 17 residues. V was pared by 3 bases and J by 0 bases, with 14 bases between. Germline CDR1 and CDR2: LNHDA and SQIVND (reference sequence). The CDR3 region is CASSISAVAATNEKLFF. The CDR3, as DNA: TGTGCCAGTAGTATCAGCGCGGTGGCGGCAACTAATGAAAAACTGTTTTTT.

This sequence joins TRBV30 and TRBJ1-3; tentatively, D is TRBD1 (5 bases). This CDR3 has 15 amino acids. V was cut by 2 bases and J by 0 bases, with 11 bases left in between. CDR1 GTSNPN and CDR2 SVGIG come from the germline V gene (reference sequence). Written as DNA, the CDR3 is TGTGCCTGGAGTCTGGGACGGTCCTCTGGAAACACCATATATTTT. Residues: CAWSLGRSSGNTIYF.

The rearrangement joins TRBV3-1 (or the pseudogene TRBV3-2) to TRBJ2-7, with D hard to call. The CDR3 runs to 12 residues. Germline V gene lookup returns CDR1 LGHDT and CDR2 YNNKEL (reference sequence). V was clipped by 1 base and J by 1 base, with 2 bases between them. CDR3 amino acids: CASSQVSYEQYF. In DNA form, the CDR3 reads TGTGCCAGCAGCCAAGTTTCCTACGAGCAGTACTTC.

The table lists this clone with a count of one. The CDR3 DNA reads TGTGCCAGCAGTTACGCGATCCAGAACGGAAACACCATATATTTT. It translates to CASSYAIQNGNTIYF. The chain has TRBV6-2 or TRBV6-3 and TRBJ1-3; D remains ambiguous. The CDR3 totals 15 residues. Per the germline V gene, CDR1 is MNHEY and CDR2 is SVGEGT. Trimming took off 2 bases at V and 4 bases at J, with 12 bases between the two ends.

This sequence joins TRBV14 and TRBJ2-7, with 11 bases lining up with TRBD2. Trimming at V came to 0 bases and at J to 9 bases, leaving 13 bases not matched to a gene. CDR1 and CDR2 from the germline V gene are SGHDN and FVKESK. This CDR3 comprises 17 residues. The CDR3 spells CASSQEEVAGGPGGQYF. DNA of the CDR3: TGTGCCAGCAGCCAAGAAGAGGTAGCGGGAGGGCCCGGAGGGCAGTACTTC. Filled out from reference TRBV14 and TRBJ2-7, the complete variable domain reads EAGVTQFPSHSVIEKGQTVTLRCDPISGHDNLYWYRRVMGKEIKFLLHFVKESKQDESGMPNNRFLAERTGGTYSTLKVQPAELEDSGVYFCASSQEEVAGGPGGQYFGPGTRLTVT.

The rearrangement uses TRBV5-1 and TRBJ2-5; D is possibly TRBD1 or TRBD2 (6 bases each). Trimming removed 3 bases at V and 4 bases at J, with 22 bases between. Germline V gives CDR1 SGHRS, CDR2 YFSETQ. The CDR3 extends over 17 amino acids. The CDR3 coding sequence is TGCGCCAGCAGCTACCGCCCCCGCGCAGGGGAGGCAGAGACCCAGTACTTC. It is translated as CASSYRPRAGEAETQYF.

In this sample, this clone turned up a few times. The rearrangement joins TRBV6-6 to TRBJ2-7; 8 positions agree with TRBD2. Germline V gene lookup returns CDR1 MNHNY and CDR2 SVGAGI (reference sequence). The V and J ends lost 2 bases and 3 bases, in that order; junction bases with no gene match: 6. The CDR3 covers 15 residues. Here the CDR3 reads CASSYDVAGLYEQYF. The CDR3 bases are TGTGCCAGCAGTTACGATGTAGCGGGACTCTACGAGCAGTACTTC.

The rearrangement joins TRBV3-1 (or the pseudogene TRBV3-2) to TRBJ2-7; 15 bases are shared with TRBD2. Germline CDR1 is LGHDT and CDR2 is YNNKEL (reference sequence). V gave up 3 bases and J gave up 5 bases; unmatched junction bases: 8. The CDR3 extends over 17 amino acids. The CDR3 reads CASSHNMGLAGGDEQYF. CDR3 DNA sequence: TGTGCCAGCAGCCACAACATGGGACTAGCGGGAGGCGACGAGCAGTACTTC.

This clone was seen just once. This chain's CDR3 is CASSPTSGGSYNEQFF. CDR3 DNA: TGTGCCAGCAGCCCGACTAGCGGGGGCTCCTACAATGAGCAGTTCTTC. V gene TRBV3-1 (or the pseudogene TRBV3-2) combines with J gene TRBJ2-1; TRBD2 aligns across 12 bases. This CDR3 contains 16 residues. Germline V gene data show CDR1 as LGHDT and CDR2 as YNNKEL (reference sequence). Losses at the gene ends were 4 bases for V and 0 bases for J; bases not matched to a gene: 1.

The chain couples TRBV5-6 to TRBJ2-7, with D uncertain. Germline V gene data show CDR1 as SGHDT and CDR2 as YYEEEE. V was clipped by 3 bases and J by 4 bases, with 17 bases between them. The CDR3 has 15 amino acids. The chain's CDR3 is CASSSKLGSGYEQYF. CDR3 DNA sequence: TGTGCCAGCAGCTCGAAACTCGGAAGTGGGTACGAGCAGTACTTC.

V and J are TRBV12-2 and TRBJ1-3; the listed D gene, TRBD1, was not tested against the DNA. TRBV12-2 is annotated as a pseudogene. The CDR3 sequence is 16 residues long. The CDR3 DNA follows: TGTGCAAGTCGCGTTGACAGGGAACCCTCTGGAAACACCATATATTTT. It codes for CASRVDREPSGNTIYF.

The CDR3 sequence: CSVEVKHGYTF. Written as DNA, the CDR3 is TGCAGCGTTGAGGTGAAGCATGGCTACACCTTC. V and J are TRBV29-1 and TRBJ1-2; D call uncertain. The germline V gene has CDR1 SQVTM and CDR2 ANQGSEA. The CDR3 spans 11 residues. The V and J ends lost 3 bases and 6 bases respectively, with 8 bases between them.

The chain links TRBV7-2 to TRBJ2-7; 9 bases map to TRBD2. Per germline, CDR1 SGHTA and CDR2 FQGNSA. The V gene end was trimmed by 3 bases and the J gene end by 4 bases; junction bases not matched to a gene: 7. CDR3 length: 15 residues. The CDR3 sequence: CASSFGSGRGYEQYF. The CDR3 DNA follows: TGTGCCAGCAGCTTTGGTAGCGGGAGAGGATACGAGCAGTACTTC.

V usage is TRBV7-9 and J usage is TRBJ2-1, with 16 bases matching TRBD2. Trimming removed 5 bases from V and 4 bases from J; junction bases left unmatched: 11. The CDR3 has 19 amino acids. Germline V gene lookup returns CDR1 SEHNR and CDR2 FQNEAQ (reference sequence). CDR3 region: CASSMPTGLAGGKYNEQFF. The CDR3 nucleotides are TGTGCCAGCAGCATGCCTACGGGACTAGCGGGAGGGAAGTACAATGAGCAGTTCTTC.

V is TRBV7-9 and J is TRBJ2-7; tentatively, D is TRBD1 (6 bases). This CDR3 is built from 14 residues. Germline V CDR1 and CDR2: SEHNR, FQNEAQ (reference sequence). V was cut by 5 bases and J by 5 bases, with 16 bases left in between. The DNA of the CDR3 is TGTGCCAGCAGCCCGACCGGTGGGGGCCACGAGCAGTACTTC. Translating it yields CASSPTGGGHEQYF.

The chain uses TRBV6-1 and TRBJ2-1; TRBD2 might be the D (5 bases). CDR1 is MNHNS, CDR2 SASEGT, per germline. This CDR3 contains 15 residues. The ends were cut back, 3 bases at V and 0 bases at J, with 9 bases in the middle. The CDR3 sequence: CASSEGASSYNEQFF. CDR3 sequence (DNA): TGTGCCAGCAGTGAGGGAGCCAGCTCCTACAATGAGCAGTTCTTC.

The V call is TRBV2, the J call TRBJ1-2, with no clear D. CDR3 size: 13 residues. Trimming removed 5 bases from V and 4 bases from J, with 11 bases in between. The germline CDR1 and CDR2 sequences are SNHLY and FYNNEI. CDR3 in amino acids: CASSLQMGYGYTF. CDR3 nucleotides: TGTGCCAGCAGTCTTCAGATGGGCTATGGCTACACCTTC. Filled out from reference TRBV2 and TRBJ1-2, the complete variable domain reads EPEVTQTPSHQVTQMGQEVILRCVPISNHLYFYWYRQILGQKVEFLVSFYNNEISEKSEIFDDQFSVERPDGSNFTLKIRSTKLEDSAMYFCASSLQMGYGYTFGSGTRLTVV.

CDR3 protein: CASASGGRGSPLHF. The CDR3 coding sequence is TGTGCCAGTGCCTCCGGGGGACGGGGATCACCCCTCCACTTT. This rearrangement joins TRBV19 to TRBJ1-6; weak D call: TRBD1 (5 bases). The CDR3 loop spans 14 amino acids. CDR1 and CDR2 from the germline V gene are LNHDA and SQIVND (reference sequence). V dropped 8 bases and J dropped 10 bases, with 18 bases sitting between them.

The J gene is TRBJ1-2, the V gene TRBV11-2, with D unresolved. The length of the CDR3 is 13 residues. Germline CDR1 SGHAT, CDR2 FQNNGV. The V end lost 1 base, the J end lost 0 bases, and 3 bases lay between the germline ends. CDR3 DNA: TGTGCCAGCAGCTTAGGACCTAACTATGGCTACACCTTC. Translated: CASSLGPNYGYTF.

The rearrangement links TRBV14 to TRBJ2-7, with unresolved D. Germline V gene sequence: CDR1 SGHDN, CDR2 FVKESK. The V end lost 0 bases, the J end lost 1 base, and 7 bases lay between the germline ends. This CDR3 has 14 amino acids. The CDR3 here is CASSQDRSSYEQYF. In nucleotides, the CDR3 is TGTGCCAGCAGCCAAGATCGGTCATCCTACGAGCAGTACTTC.

The chain carries TRBV3-1 (or the pseudogene TRBV3-2) and TRBJ2-7; D is possibly TRBD1 (6 bases). V shed 0 bases and J shed 2 bases, with 11 bases lying between them. The CDR3 loop spans 15 amino acids. The germline V gene has CDR1 LGHDT and CDR2 YNNKEL (reference sequence). CDR3 coding DNA: TGTGCCAGCAGCCAAGAACGCAGGGGCCCCTACGAGCAGTACTTC. Translated: CASSQERRGPYEQYF.

The chain joins TRBV27 to TRBJ1-5; 7 bases map to TRBD1. V gave up 6 bases and J gave up 2 bases; unmatched junction bases: 13. Germline CDR1 reads MNHEY; CDR2 reads SMNVEV (reference sequence). CDR3 length equals 17 residues. Written as DNA, the CDR3 is TGTGCCAGCAGCTTCGCCTTCAGGGGGGTGGGCAATCAGCCCCAGCATTTT. Translating gives CASSFAFRGVGNQPQHF.